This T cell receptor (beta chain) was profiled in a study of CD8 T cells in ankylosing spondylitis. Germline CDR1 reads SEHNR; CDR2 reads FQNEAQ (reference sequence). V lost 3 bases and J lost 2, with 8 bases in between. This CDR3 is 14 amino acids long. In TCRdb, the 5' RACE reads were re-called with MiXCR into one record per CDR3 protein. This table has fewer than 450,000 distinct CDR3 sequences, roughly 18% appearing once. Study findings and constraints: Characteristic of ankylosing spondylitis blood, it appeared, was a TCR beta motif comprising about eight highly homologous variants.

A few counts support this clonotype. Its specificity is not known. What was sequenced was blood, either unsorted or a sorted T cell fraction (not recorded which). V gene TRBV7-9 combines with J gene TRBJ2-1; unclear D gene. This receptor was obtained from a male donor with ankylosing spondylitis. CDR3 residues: CASSFLFPYNEQFF. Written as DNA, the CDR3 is TGTGCCAGCAGCTTTTTATTTCCCTACAATGAGCAGTTCTTC.